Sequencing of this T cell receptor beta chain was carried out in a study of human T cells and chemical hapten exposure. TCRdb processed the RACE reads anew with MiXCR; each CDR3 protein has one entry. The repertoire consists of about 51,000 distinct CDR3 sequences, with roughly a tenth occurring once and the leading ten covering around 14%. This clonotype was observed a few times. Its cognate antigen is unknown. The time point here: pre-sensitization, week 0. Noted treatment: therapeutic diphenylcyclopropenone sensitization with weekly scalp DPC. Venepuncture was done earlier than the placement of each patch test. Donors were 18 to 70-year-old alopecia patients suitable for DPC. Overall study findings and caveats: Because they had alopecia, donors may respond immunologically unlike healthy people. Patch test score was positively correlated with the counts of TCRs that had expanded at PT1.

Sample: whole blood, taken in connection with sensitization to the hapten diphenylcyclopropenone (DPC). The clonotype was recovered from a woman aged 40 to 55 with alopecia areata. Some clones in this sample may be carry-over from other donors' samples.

CDR3 sequence reads: CASSSDYEQGEETQYF. The CDR3 DNA reads as TGCGCCAGCAGCTCGGATTACGAGCAGGGCGAAGAGACCCAGTACTTC. The chain is built from TRBV4-3 and TRBJ2-5, with D maybe TRBD1 (5 bases). The germline V and J ends were trimmed by 5 bases and 3 bases, with 19 bases remaining between them. Germline values: CDR1 LGHNA, CDR2 YSLEER. The CDR3 extends over 16 amino acids.